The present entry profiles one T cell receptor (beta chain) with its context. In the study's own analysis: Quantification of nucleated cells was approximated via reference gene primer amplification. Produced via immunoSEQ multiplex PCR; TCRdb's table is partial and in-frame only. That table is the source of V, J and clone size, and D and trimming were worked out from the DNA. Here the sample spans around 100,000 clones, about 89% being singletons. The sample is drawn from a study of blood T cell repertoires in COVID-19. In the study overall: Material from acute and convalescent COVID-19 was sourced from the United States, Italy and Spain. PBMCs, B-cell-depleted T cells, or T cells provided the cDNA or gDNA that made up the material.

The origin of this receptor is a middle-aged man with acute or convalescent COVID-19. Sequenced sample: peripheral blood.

The CDR3 protein is CAWIGSGILKAYGYTF. The CDR3, as DNA: TGTGCCTGGATTGGTTCAGGGATTCTTAAAGCCTATGGCTACACCTTC. V is TRBV30 and J is TRBJ1-2; TRBD1 is a possible D gene (5 bases). V lost 4 bases and J lost 4, with 22 bases in between. CDR1 and CDR2 (germline): GTSNPN, SVGIG (reference sequence). The CDR3 loop spans 16 amino acids. The whole variable domain, filled in from reference TRBV30 and TRBJ1-2, reads SQTIHQWPATLVQPVGSPLSLECTVEGTSNPNLYWYRQAAGRGLQLLFYSVGIGQISSEVPQNLSASRPQDRQFILSSKKLLLSDSGFYLCAWIGSGILKAYGYTFGSGTRLTVV.